This T cell receptor (beta chain) emerged from a study of T cell responses to AZD1222 COVID-19 vaccine (dated by TCRdb to the early 2020s). For context, the study as a whole: AZD1222 recipients with second doses at about 4 weeks or about 12 weeks were pooled, because spike-specific TCR depth and breadth did not differ between schedules. Enrollment into the trials was organized by age into subgroups of 18-55, 56-69 and 70-plus years, and those subgroups contained roughly 160, 29 and 62 TCR-sequenced participants, respectively. TCR sequencing covered 233 trial participants: around 210 given two doses of AZD1222 and 26 given two doses of MenACWY control vaccine.

Including the terminal cysteine and phenylalanine, the CDR3 comprises 14 residues. The read is trimmed to its CDR3 DNA, 42 bases read in frame from base 1. V gives up 1 base and J gives up 0 bases, and the segment between their germline ends measures 7 bases. For CDR1 and CDR2, the germline V gene lists SGHTA and FQGNSA. Points on this clone: No antigen is known for it. The record has no base qualities; no much larger clone is one base away.

The CDR3 regions of human TCRbeta chains were analyzed by immunosequencing. In the source study's methods: TCRs in the repertoires were compared against a reference library of SARS-CoV-2-specific TCRs that had been generated with the MIRA antigen-specificity platform. Breadth was defined as the fraction of unique TCRs that were SARS-CoV-2-associated, and depth was defined as the fraction of total T cells that were SARS-CoV-2-associated. Using the MIRA data, each spike-specific TCR was mapped to the spike region that the TCR reacts to and placed in a CD4 or CD8 class. Log10-transformed breadth and depth values were compared by one-way ANOVA with Sidak's multiple comparisons tests. Imported from immuneACCESS, the table was reduced by TCRdb to in-frame sequences with V and J called. These copies leave out some clones; in studies compared against another copy, an unresolved V gene accounts for under half, and the cause of the remainder is not known. Clone size and the V and J calls come from that table; the DNA yielded D and trimming. This sample comprises about 110,000 clones, around 93% of them detected only once. The ten largest clones add up to over 6% of the sample.

Study-wide findings and limitations: CD4 TCRs associated with the vaccine covered the entire spike protein, and the dominant responses were in regions 160-218 and 743-854. Most participants were white British and females outnumbered males, and the authors suggested that clonal diversity may have been underestimated. No day 14 peak-response samples were available, so repertoires were characterized only after the peak T cell response. After two AZD1222 doses, both the breadth and the depth of spike-specific TCRs were significantly higher than at day 0 and than in MenACWY recipients. Conclusions about previously exposed vaccinees were limited because only six AZD1222 recipients were SARS-CoV-2 seropositive at baseline. Epitopes outside the regions mutated in the B.1.351 and B.1.1.7 variants were reportedly recognized by nearly half of the unique spike-specific TCRs. In the small 56-69-year group, the increase in depth fell short of significance, most likely because of low power.

The time point label, as the study defines it: baseline before first vaccination. Vaccinee samples were obtained from the UK trials COV001 and COV002, which included a single-blind randomized controlled phase 2/3 trial of AZD1222 (ChAdOx1 nCoV-19) in healthy adults. For TCRbeta chain sequencing, PBMC samples were collected from trial participants at day 0 and at day 28 after the second dose. The chain is made from TRBV7-2 and TRBJ2-7; TRBD2 is possibly the D segment (5 matching bases). The source material was peripheral blood, sampled on day 0 of AZD1222 vaccination. The clonotype comes from an adult in good health. The CDR3 region: CASSLGLFSYEQYF. The base sequence is TGTGCCAGCAGCTTAGGACTATTCTCCTACGAGCAGTACTTC.